Below, one T cell receptor beta chain is given with its context. These data belong to a study of OX40 agonist ivuxolimab in advanced cancers. Across the study: Ivuxolimab, an antibody acting as an agonist of OX40 (CD134), was used to treat patients.

The table came from immunoSEQ multiplex PCR; TCRdb's copy has only in-frame clones and leaves some out. The sample consists of about 96,000 clones, about 80% of them appearing once. The CDR3 totals 15 residues. V lost 2 bases and J 2 bases, leaving 10 bases between the germline ends. Germline lookup yields CDR1 SGHTA and CDR2 FQGTGA. The starting material was CD4+ or CD8+ T cells sorted from blood, obtained in a trial of the OX40 agonist ivuxolimab. V gene TRBV7-3 combines with J gene TRBJ1-3, with D possibly TRBD1 on 6 matching bases. The sequence was collected from an adult with an advanced solid tumor such as melanoma, head and neck, liver or kidney cancer. The CDR3 DNA sequence: TGTGCCAGCAGCTTAGGAGAGGGGGCTGGAAACACCATATATTTT. Translated, it gives CASSLGEGAGNTIYF. The variable domain in full, with the rest retrieved from reference TRBV7-3 and TRBJ1-3, is GAGVSQTPSNKVTEKGKYVELRCDPISGHTALYWYRQSLGQGPEFLIYFQGTGAADDSGLPNDRFFAVRPEGSVSTLKIQRTERGDSAVYLCASSLGEGAGNTIYFGEGSWLTVV.